The 5 T cell receptor beta chains given below trace back to one sample, sequenced in a study of T cells in Graves' hyperthyroidism and ophthalmopathy. The source material, RNA transcripts, was used to amplify TCR beta CDR3 regions. First-round RT-PCR targeting the TCR CDR3 was performed with the HTBI primer set. One entry per CDR3 protein, called by TCRdb with MiXCR from the multiplex PCR reads. The table shows about 700,000 distinct CDR3 sequences, with about 45% occurring only once. Sequenced: peripheral blood or thyroid tissue (not recorded which). The receptor set was obtained from an adult man with Graves' disease, either hyperthyroidism or ophthalmopathy (not recorded which).

This clonotype showed up many times. V gene TRBV15 combines with J gene TRBJ1-5; a possible D gene is TRBD1 (6 bases). V was trimmed by 0 bases and J by 1 base, leaving 13 bases between them. This CDR3 contains 17 residues. In germline, CDR1 is LNHNV, CDR2 YYDKDF (reference sequence). The CDR3 region is CATSREPGTSSNQPQHF. The CDR3 DNA reads TGTGCCACCAGCAGAGAACCCGGGACATCGAGCAATCAGCCCCAGCATTTT.

V usage is TRBV29-1 and J usage is TRBJ1-2; TRBD1 aligns across 8 bases. CDR1 SQVTM and CDR2 ANQGSEA come from the germline V gene. Unmatched junction bases numbered 8, after V lost 6 bases and J lost 2 bases. This CDR3 contains 14 residues. Here the CDR3 DNA reads TGCAGCGTAAGGCAGGGGGCGACAAACTATGGCTACACCTTC. Protein product: CSVRQGATNYGYTF. The variable domain in full, completed from reference TRBV29-1 and TRBJ1-2, reads SAVISQKPSRDICQRGTSLTIQCQVDSQVTMMFWYRQQPGQSLTLIATANQGSEATYESGFVIDKFPISRPNLTFSTLTVSNMSPEDSSIYLCSVRQGATNYGYTFGSGTRLTVV.

The rearrangement links TRBV7-9 to TRBJ2-7; unclear D gene. The germline V gene has CDR1 SEHNR and CDR2 FQNEAQ (reference sequence). The CDR3 sequence is 16 residues long. Trimming shortened V by 3 bases and J by 0 bases, and 15 bases separated the two germline ends. In DNA form, the CDR3 reads TGTGCCAGCAGCTTGGTGATTCACATGAGCTCCTACGAGCAGTACTTC. Translating gives CASSLVIHMSSYEQYF. Together with reference TRBV7-9 and TRBJ2-7, the CDR3 gives the full variable domain: DTGVSQNPRHKITKRGQNVTFRCDPISEHNRLYWYRQTLGQGPEFLTYFQNEAQLEKSRLLSDRFSAERPKGSFSTLEIQRTEQGDSAMYLCASSLVIHMSSYEQYFGPGTRLTVT.

This clonotype was counted ten times or more. The rearrangement uses TRBV7-2 and TRBJ2-2; possible D gene TRBD2, 6 bases. Trimming shortened V by 0 bases and J by 7 bases, and 12 bases separated the two germline ends. CDR1 and CDR2 (germline): SGHTA, FQGNSA. The CDR3 is 15 residues long. The CDR3 reads CASSLALGSSGELFF. As DNA, the CDR3 is TGTGCCAGCAGCTTAGCGCTCGGGAGTAGCGGGGAGCTGTTTTTT.

A word on this clonotype: Germline is not matched at one junction end, which may reflect a read error. The chain uses TRBV7-3 and TRBJ1-1; 9 bases fit TRBD1. The CDR3 runs to 16 residues. Germline CDR1 and CDR2: SGHTA and FQGTGA. Written as DNA, the CDR3 is TGCGCCAGCAGCTTGACGCGGACAGGGGTAGACACTGAAGCTTTCTTT. Amino acid sequence: CASSLTRTGVDTEAFF.